The rows below give T cell receptor beta chains drawn from one sample of a study of blood T cell repertoires in COVID-19. The repertoire was sequenced with immunoSEQ multiplex PCR; TCRdb's copy has only in-frame clones and lacks some. The sample records roughly 200,000 clones, about nine tenths being singletons. Sample: peripheral blood. The origin of the receptors is a man aged 18 to 29 with active or convalescent COVID-19. CDR3s include the opening cysteine and the closing phenylalanine or tryptophan. The D gene is left open where the match is weak. Clone sizes are given selectively: once, few, many, or a class where the clone is expanded.

>-|TRBV3-1/TRBV3-2|-|TRBJ1-6
CASRARGGNSPLHF
TGTGCCAGCAGGGCGAGGGGGGGGAATTCACCCCTCCACTTT
>TRBD2|TRBV15|-|TRBJ2-1
CATGTSWYNEQFF
TGTGCCACCGGGACTAGCTGGTACAATGAGCAGTTCTTC
>-|TRBV28|-|TRBJ1-4
CASSLSSGLINEKLFF
TGTGCCAGCAGTTTATCCTCGGGACTGATTAATGAAAAACTGTTTTTT
>TRBD2|TRBV9|-|TRBJ2-3
CASSVRREGPDTQYF
TGTGCCAGCAGCGTTCGGCGGGAGGGCCCGGATACGCAGTATTTT
>-|TRBV24-1|few|TRBJ2-2
CATSRAGSNTGELFF
TGTGCCACCAGTCGTGCCGGGTCGAACACCGGGGAGCTGTTTTTT
>-|TRBV6-4|few|TRBJ1-6
CASSFEANSPLHF
TGTGCCAGCAGTTTTGAAGCAAATTCACCCCTCCACTTT
>TRBD2|TRBV7-9|-|TRBJ2-5
CASSPRVAGWETQYF
TGTGCCAGCAGCCCCCGGGTAGCGGGGTGGGAGACCCAGTACTTC
>-|TRBV21-1|-|TRBJ1-4
CASRKNGYATNEKLFF
TGTGCCAGCAGAAAAAACGGGTATGCAACTAATGAAAAACTGTTTTTT
>TRBD2|TRBV5-1|few|TRBJ2-3
CASSLGGSLTDTQYF
TGCGCCAGCAGCTTGGGCGGGAGTCTTACAGATACGCAGTATTTT
>-|TRBV19|-|TRBJ2-5
CASSIDFSRIQETQYF
TGTGCCAGTAGTATAGATTTTTCCAGGATACAAGAGACCCAGTACTTC
>TRBD2|TRBV27|-|TRBJ2-3
CASSPRTSGQTDTQYF
TGTGCCAGCAGTCCACGGACTAGCGGCCAAACAGATACGCAGTATTTT
>TRBD2|TRBV7-2|-|TRBJ2-7
CASSLVLAGGYEQYF
TGTGCCAGCAGCTTAGTCCTAGCGGGAGGGTACGAGCAGTACTTC
>-|TRBV13|-|TRBJ1-2
CASSQQGGIYGYTF
TGTGCCAGCAGCCAGCAAGGAGGGATCTATGGCTACACCTTC
>-|TRBV7-2|-|TRBJ2-7
CASSASSVTFSYEQYF
TGTGCCAGCAGCGCCTCTAGCGTTACCTTTTCCTACGAGCAGTACTTC
>-|TRBV6-5|-|TRBJ1-2
CASSYGRGTGFGYTF
TGTGCCAGCAGTTACGGTCGGGGGACGGGCTTTGGCTACACCTTC
>-|TRBV25-1|-|TRBJ2-7
CASSGQTYEQYF
TGTGCCAGCAGTGGGCAGACCTACGAGCAGTACTTC
>-|TRBV12-3/TRBV12-4|-|TRBJ1-2
CASSLRGLQGYTF
TGTGCCAGCAGTTTACGAGGGCTTCAGGGCTACACCTTC
>-|TRBV4-2|-|TRBJ2-3
CASSQASTGADTQYF
TGTGCCAGCAGCCAAGCTAGTACGGGAGCAGATACGCAGTATTTT
>TRBD2|TRBV6-2/TRBV6-3|once|TRBJ2-2
CASSSSHTQLAGGIYTGELFF
TGTGCCAGCAGTTCCTCCCATACCCAACTAGCGGGAGGGATTTACACCGGGGAGCTGTTTTTT
>-|TRBV11-2|-|TRBJ2-5
CASSLVIQETQYF
TGTGCCAGCAGCTTAGTAATTCAAGAGACCCAGTACTTC
>-|TRBV12-3/TRBV12-4|-|TRBJ2-2
CASSSLYTGELFF
TGTGCCAGCAGCAGTCTGTACACCGGGGAGCTGTTTTTT
>TRBD1|TRBV6-1|-|TRBJ2-7
CASSESGGMSEQYF
TGTGCCAGCAGTGAGTCAGGGGGCATGAGCGAGCAGTACTTC
>-|TRBV5-1|-|TRBJ1-4
CASSSQGGNEKLFF
TGCGCCAGCAGCTCACAGGGTGGGAATGAAAAACTGTTTTTT
>-|TRBV30|-|TRBJ2-7
CASDSSYEQYF
TGTGCGTCGGACAGTTCCTACGAGCAGTACTTC
>TRBD2|TRBV24-1|once|TRBJ2-1
CATATSSGGPKYNEQFF
TGTGCCACAGCCACAAGTAGCGGGGGGCCAAAATACAATGAGCAGTTCTTC
>-|TRBV12-3/TRBV12-4|-|TRBJ2-1
CASHILADEQFF
TGTGCCAGCCACATACTAGCCGATGAGCAGTTCTTC
>-|TRBV24-1|-|TRBJ2-1
CATSGTGNNEQFF
TGTGCCACCAGTGGGACTGGAAACAATGAGCAGTTCTTC
>-|TRBV9|-|TRBJ1-1
CASSGIDSYTEAFF
TGTGCCAGCAGCGGAATCGACAGCTACACTGAAGCTTTCTTT
>-|TRBV15|once|TRBJ1-2
CATSRDGVGYTF
TGTGCCACCAGCAGAGATGGAGTTGGCTACACCTTC
>TRBD1|TRBV28|few|TRBJ1-1
CASSLFGSGGRNTEAFF
TGTGCCAGCAGTTTATTCGGGTCAGGGGGAAGGAACACTGAAGCTTTCTTT
>TRBD1|TRBV28|once|TRBJ2-1
CASRHSGTGGINEQFF
TGTGCCAGCAGACACTCCGGGACAGGGGGTATAAATGAGCAGTTCTTC
>TRBD1|TRBV5-1|-|TRBJ1-1
CASSLRVQGAYTEAFF
TGCGCCAGCAGCCTTAGGGTACAGGGGGCCTACACTGAAGCTTTCTTT
>TRBD2|TRBV6-5|-|TRBJ2-7
CASSYGGGREQYF
TGTGCCAGCAGTTACGGGGGAGGGCGCGAGCAGTACTTC
>TRBD1|TRBV24-1|-|TRBJ2-1
CATSAPDRGLSDEQFF
TGTGCCACCAGTGCTCCCGACAGGGGGCTAAGCGATGAGCAGTTCTTC
>TRBD1|TRBV7-2|-|TRBJ1-2
CASSSQGADGYTF
TGTGCCAGCAGCTCACAGGGGGCGGATGGCTACACCTTC
>TRBD2|TRBV30|-|TRBJ2-1
CARRTSGNEQFF
TGTGCCAGAAGGACTAGCGGGAACGAGCAGTTCTTC
>TRBD2|TRBV11-2|-|TRBJ2-2
CASSSKRGPTGELFF
TGTGCCAGCAGCTCCAAGCGGGGACCCACCGGGGAGCTGTTTTTT
>TRBD2|TRBV5-1|-|TRBJ2-7
CASSTRTSGTYEQYF
TGCGCCAGCAGCACACGGACTAGCGGTACCTACGAGCAGTACTTC
>-|TRBV5-4|-|TRBJ1-6
CASSLRGGSSYNSPLHF
TGTGCCAGCAGCTTGAGGGGGGGGAGCTCCTATAATTCACCCCTCCACTTT
>-|TRBV18|-|TRBJ2-3
CASSLALSTDTQYF
TGTGCCAGCTCCCTGGCATTGTCCACAGATACGCAGTATTTT
>TRBD1|TRBV30|-|TRBJ2-7
CAWKKTGTYEQYF
TGTGCCTGGAAGAAGACAGGGACCTACGAGCAGTACTTC
>TRBD2|TRBV29-1|-|TRBJ2-3
CSVGSGGVDTQYF
TGCAGCGTTGGTAGCGGGGGTGTAGATACGCAGTATTTT
>TRBD2|TRBV4-3|-|TRBJ2-2
CASSQEGSIGGSLSGELFF
TGCGCCAGCAGCCAAGAAGGGTCTATTGGCGGGAGTCTGAGCGGGGAGCTGTTTTTT
>-|TRBV6-5|-|TRBJ1-5
CATEGSRQPQHF
TGTGCCACCGAGGGTTCACGGCAGCCCCAGCATTTT
>-|TRBV6-6|-|TRBJ2-7
CASSWRQGPYSGGDYEQYF
TGTGCCAGCAGCTGGAGACAGGGGCCCTATAGCGGGGGAGACTACGAGCAGTACTTC
>-|TRBV3-1/TRBV3-2|-|TRBJ1-2
CASSQVRLGYYGYTF
TGTGCCAGCAGCCAAGTAAGGCTAGGATACTATGGCTACACCTTC
>TRBD2|TRBV4-1|-|TRBJ2-1
CASSRESGTSDYNEQFF
TGCGCCAGCAGCCGGGAGTCCGGGACTAGCGACTACAATGAGCAGTTCTTC
>TRBD2|TRBV7-2|-|TRBJ2-7
CASSFGTSDWQYF
TGTGCCAGCAGCTTTGGGACTAGCGATTGGCAGTACTTC